The 25 T cell receptor beta chains reported below all come from one sample, sequenced in a study of cytomegalovirus exposure and HLA in healthy donors. PCR involved 60 Vbeta and 13 Jbeta primers. Libraries were prepared by immunoSEQ multiplex PCR; TCRdb keeps only in-frame clonotypes and omits some of them. Of about 130,000 clones listed, roughly 74% are singletons. Sequenced sample: PBMCs. These receptors all come from a middle-aged man in good health and CMV-seronegative.

J is TRBJ1-1 and V is TRBV2; 7 bases are a match to TRBD1. The CDR3 loop spans 13 amino acids. J lost 4 bases, V lost 8 bases, and 7 bases had no gene match. In germline, CDR1 is SNHLY, CDR2 FYNNEI. CDR3 sequence reads: CASRQGGTTEAFF. In nucleotides, the CDR3 is TGTGCCAGCCGACAGGGCGGCACCACTGAAGCTTTCTTT.

The chain carries TRBV14 and TRBJ2-3; no firm D call. V lost 1 base and J lost 3, with 14 bases in between. CDR1 and CDR2 from the germline V gene are SGHDN and FVKESK. The CDR3 is made up of 16 amino acids. The DNA of the CDR3 is TGTGCCAGCAGCCAAGTCCGTCCGCGGCGGACAGATACGCAGTATTTT. This sequence encodes CASSQVRPRRTDTQYF.

The chain employs TRBV5-1 and TRBJ2-2; 8 positions match TRBD2. Germline CDR1 SGHRS, CDR2 YFSETQ. The CDR3 extends over 16 amino acids. J was trimmed by 3 bases and V by 0 bases; bases with no gene match: 4. The CDR3 DNA is TGCGCCAGCAGCTTGGTTGCTAGCGGGCACACCGGGGAGCTGTTTTTT. Translated, it gives CASSLVASGHTGELFF.

This clone has just one count. V gene TRBV6-5 combines with J gene TRBJ1-5; D gene unclear. CDR3 length: 15 residues. V lost 0 bases and J 0 bases, leaving 6 bases between the germline ends. The germline V gene has CDR1 MNHEY and CDR2 SVGAGI. The DNA of the CDR3 is TGTGCCAGCAGTTACTCCGAGTATAGCAATCAGCCCCAGCATTTT. Residues: CASSYSEYSNQPQHF.

This chain joins TRBV5-4 and TRBJ2-1; D might be TRBD1 (5 bases). This CDR3 is built from 16 residues. The ends were cut back, 1 base at V and 2 bases at J, with 13 bases in the middle. Per the germline V gene, CDR1 is SGHNT and CDR2 is YYREEE (reference sequence). The CDR3 sequence is CASSLLSSRAYNEQFF. CDR3 coding DNA: TGTGCCAGCAGCTTGTTATCAAGCAGGGCCTACAATGAGCAGTTCTTC. Variable domain in full (rest from reference TRBV5-4 and TRBJ2-1): ETGVTQSPTHLIKTRGQQVTLRCSSQSGHNTVSWYQQALGQGPQFIFQYYREEENGRGNFPPRFSGLQFPNYSSELNVNALELDDSALYLCASSLLSSRAYNEQFFGPGTRLTVL.

As regards this clone: Other DNA sequences within the sample encode an identical CDR3. The rearrangement links TRBV5-1 to TRBJ2-3, with 7 bases identical to TRBD2. CDR1 is SGHRS and CDR2 is YFSETQ in the germline V gene. The CDR3 consists of 15 residues. The trim removed 0 bases at V and 4 bases at J, leaving 5 bases unmatched. CDR3 coding DNA: TGCGCCAGCAGCTTGGCGGGGGGTTCGGCAGATACGCAGTATTTT. Amino acid sequence: CASSLAGGSADTQYF.

The CDR3 DNA reads as TGTGCCAGCAGCTTCGACTTCTCTGGAAACACCATATATTTT. Its translation is CASSFDFSGNTIYF. The chain carries TRBV7-2 and TRBJ1-3; D is unclear. V dropped 3 bases and J dropped 0 bases, with 6 bases sitting between them. Germline CDR1 is SGHTA and CDR2 is FQGNSA. The CDR3 runs to 14 residues.

The J gene is TRBJ2-7, the V gene TRBV7-9; TRBD2 is a possible D gene (6 bases). This CDR3 is built from 15 residues. Trimming stripped 5 bases from V and 2 bases from J, with 16 bases between. The germline V gene encodes CDR1 SEHNR and CDR2 FQNEAQ (reference sequence). CDR3 DNA sequence: TGTGCCAGCAGCGGACCGGGACTTACGACCTACGAGCAGTACTTC. It is translated as CASSGPGLTTYEQYF.

This chain links TRBV27 with TRBJ1-6; D not certain. CDR3 size: 16 residues. Trimming shortened V by 1 base and J by 7 bases, and 14 bases separated the two germline ends. CDR1 MNHEY and CDR2 SMNVEV come from the germline V gene (reference sequence). The CDR3 loop is CASSLWAGVRNSPLHF. CDR3 nucleotide sequence: TGTGCCAGCAGTTTATGGGCAGGTGTACGAAATTCACCCCTCCACTTT.

The chain employs TRBV6-6 and TRBJ1-5; D is uncertain. The CDR3 is 14 amino acids. V dropped 0 bases and J dropped 5 bases, with 8 bases sitting between them. Germline CDR1 and CDR2: MNHNY and SVGAGI (reference sequence). CDR3 residues: CASSYSVTDQPQHF. The CDR3 DNA reads as TGTGCCAGCAGTTACTCGGTCACTGATCAGCCCCAGCATTTT.

The genes are TRBV10-3 and TRBJ1-4; tentative D call: TRBD1 (6 bases). There are 15 residues in the CDR3. The germline CDR1 and CDR2 sequences are ENHRY and SYGVKD. Trimming took off 3 bases at V and 6 bases at J, with 14 bases between the two ends. This chain's CDR3 is CAISERGANDEKLFF. The CDR3 coding sequence is TGTGCCATCAGTGAACGGGGGGCGAACGATGAAAAACTGTTTTTT.

J is TRBJ2-7 and V is TRBV9; TRBD1 agrees at 11 bases. After removal of 7 bases from V and 2 bases from J, the junction contained 8 bases not matched to a gene. This CDR3 region has 15 residues. Germline CDR1 is SGDLS and CDR2 is YYNGEE. The CDR3 DNA follows: TGTGCCAGCGGCGGAAAGGGACAGGGGGCCTACGAGCAGTACTTC. This sequence encodes CASGGKGQGAYEQYF.

This sequence joins TRBV19 and TRBJ1-2, with a weak D call TRBD1 (6 bases). CDR3 length: 11 amino acids. V was pared by 10 bases and J by 7 bases, with 13 bases between. Germline V gene data show CDR1 as LNHDA and CDR2 as SQIVND (reference sequence). The CDR3 here is CAIAGEGGYTF. The CDR3 DNA follows: TGTGCCATCGCAGGGGAGGGTGGCTACACCTTC.

The V and J genes are TRBV25-1 and TRBJ2-2; D gene ambiguous. CDR1 and CDR2 (germline): MGHDK, SYGVNS. The CDR3 covers 15 residues. Between the trimmed V and J ends, which lost 6 bases and 1 base, there was a span of 12 bases. CDR3: CASSPNRRNTGELFF. The CDR3 region has the DNA TGTGCCAGCAGCCCCAATAGGAGGAACACCGGGGAGCTGTTTTTT.

The chain joins TRBV19 to TRBJ2-1; D may be TRBD2 (6 bases). Between the trimmed V and J ends, which lost 3 bases and 1 base, there was a span of 13 bases. The CDR3 covers 16 residues. Per the germline V gene, CDR1 is LNHDA and CDR2 is SQIVND (reference sequence). CDR3 sequence: CASSMGLPFSYNEQFF. The CDR3 DNA is TGTGCCAGTAGTATGGGACTGCCCTTTTCCTACAATGAGCAGTTCTTC.

This chain uses TRBV4-2 with TRBJ1-2; D is undetermined. This CDR3 has 15 amino acids. CDR1 is LGHNA and CDR2 is YNFKEQ in the germline V gene. Trimming stripped 0 bases from V and 5 bases from J, with 13 bases between. CDR3 nucleotide sequence: TGTGCCAGCAGCCAAGATTCTGGGCAGCTATATGGCTACACCTTC. Its protein is CASSQDSGQLYGYTF.

The chain uses TRBV5-5 and TRBJ1-2; the D gene is possibly TRBD1 (5 bases). V lost 5 bases and J 7 bases, leaving 21 bases between the germline ends. The CDR3 is made up of 15 amino acids. The germline V gene has CDR1 SGHKS and CDR2 YYEKEE (reference sequence). CDR3: CASSNTPGDRIGYTF. CDR3 DNA: TGTGCCAGCAGTAATACACCGGGGGATAGGATTGGCTACACCTTC.

The V and J genes are TRBV15 and TRBJ1-4; D possibly corresponds to TRBD1 (6 bases). The length of the CDR3 is 17 residues. Germline V gene sequence: CDR1 LNHNV, CDR2 YYDKDF (reference sequence). Trimming stripped 0 bases from V and 4 bases from J, with 15 bases between. The CDR3 nucleotides read TGTGCCACCAGCAGAGATGGGCGAGGGGGAAATAATGAAAAACTGTTTTTT. It encodes CATSRDGRGGNNEKLFF.

The J gene is TRBJ2-1, the V gene TRBV7-2; 11 nucleotides line up with TRBD2. The germline gives CDR1 SGHTA, CDR2 FQGNSA. V lost 1 base, J lost 7 bases, and 6 bases stayed unmatched. The CDR3 extends over 16 amino acids. CDR3 loop: CASSLVAGGLGNEQFF. The CDR3 region has the DNA TGTGCCAGCAGCTTAGTAGCGGGGGGGCTTGGTAATGAGCAGTTCTTC. Full variable domain (outside the CDR3, taken from reference TRBV7-2 and TRBJ2-1): GAGVSQSPSNKVTEKGKDVELRCDPISGHTALYWYRQSLGQGLEFLIYFQGNSAPDKSGLPSDRFSAERTGGSVSTLTIQRTQQEDSAVYLCASSLVAGGLGNEQFFGPGTRLTVL.

V and J are TRBV29-1 and TRBJ1-1; D possibly corresponds to TRBD1 (5 bases). The CDR3 extends over 14 amino acids. Between the trimmed V and J ends, which lost 6 bases and 0 bases, there was a span of 14 bases. Germline V gives CDR1 SQVTM, CDR2 ANQGSEA. CDR3 residues: CSVVITGLNTEAFF. For the CDR3, the DNA is TGCAGCGTCGTAATAACAGGTCTGAACACTGAAGCTTTCTTT.

The rearrangement links TRBV7-7 to TRBJ2-7; TRBD2 is a possible D gene (6 bases). Germline V CDR1 and CDR2: SSHAT, FNYEAQ (reference sequence). The CDR3 has 13 amino acids. V lost 5 bases to trimming and J lost 4 bases, with 12 bases between them. The CDR3 DNA reads as TGTGCCAGCAGCGCGGGGCCGCTTTACGAGCAGTACTTC. Amino acid sequence: CASSAGPLYEQYF.

The chain uses TRBV28 and TRBJ2-1; D is uncertain. CDR1 is MDHEN, CDR2 SYDVKM, per germline. The length of the CDR3 is 14 residues. Between the trimmed V and J ends, which lost 6 bases and 4 bases, there was a span of 13 bases. CDR3 nucleotide sequence: TGTGCCAGCAGAGTCGACTCGTCTTACAATGAGCAGTTCTTC. The encoded protein is CASRVDSSYNEQFF.

V and J are TRBV9 and TRBJ1-6, with a tentative D call TRBD1 (6 bases). The germline V gene encodes CDR1 SGDLS and CDR2 YYNGEE. The length of the CDR3 is 15 residues. V shed 4 bases and J shed 4 bases, with 12 bases lying between them. Written as DNA, the CDR3 is TGTGCCAGCAGCCCTGACAGGCCATATAATTCACCCCTCCACTTT. It specifies CASSPDRPYNSPLHF.

The chain combines TRBV27 with TRBJ2-7; maybe TRBD2 (7 bases). CDR3 length: 15 residues. Trimming removed 6 bases at V and 2 bases at J, with 17 bases between. The germline gives CDR1 MNHEY, CDR2 SMNVEV (reference sequence). CDR3 in amino acids: CASRYRGGAAYEQYF. The CDR3 DNA follows: TGTGCCAGCAGATATAGGGGGGGGGCGGCCTACGAGCAGTACTTC.

The chain is built from TRBV18 and TRBJ2-5; the D is unclear. The tail of the sequence fits TRBJ2-7 better, so the J call may be wrong. CDR3 length equals 16 residues. From germline, CDR1 is KGHSH and CDR2 LQKENI. The CDR3 DNA follows: TGTGCCAGCTCACTAAACACGGTGTCAGCGCTAAACGAGCAGTACTTC. It translates to CASSLNTVSALNEQYF.